The clone carrying this TCR beta chain has a single count. This entry belongs to a study of PD-L1 blockade in urothelial cancer. The overall study: The analyses of blood took place 3 weeks (second dose) and 6 weeks after treatment start. Reported median T cell count for blood samples was some 140,000.

This CDR3 region has 13 residues. The germline CDR1 and CDR2 sequences are SNHLY and FYNNEI. V was shortened by 7 bases and J by 0 bases, with 9 bases between the two germline ends. Sequenced by immunoSEQ multiplex PCR; TCRdb stores in-frame clones only, minus some. The sample holds roughly 45,000 clones, nearly 90% seen once. The rearrangement uses TRBV2 and TRBJ1-2; no reliable D call. Sequencing used PBMCs, obtained around atezolizumab (anti-PD-L1) treatment. This receptor was identified in a man aged 60 to 69 with urothelial cancer. The CDR3 sequence: CASIIRTNYGYTF. CDR3 sequence (DNA): TGTGCCAGCATTATCCGTACTAACTATGGCTACACCTTC. Complete variable domain (other parts from reference TRBV2 and TRBJ1-2): EPEVTQTPSHQVTQMGQEVILRCVPISNHLYFYWYRQILGQKVEFLVSFYNNEISEKSEIFDDQFSVERPDGSNFTLKIRSTKLEDSAMYFCASIIRTNYGYTFGSGTRLTVV.